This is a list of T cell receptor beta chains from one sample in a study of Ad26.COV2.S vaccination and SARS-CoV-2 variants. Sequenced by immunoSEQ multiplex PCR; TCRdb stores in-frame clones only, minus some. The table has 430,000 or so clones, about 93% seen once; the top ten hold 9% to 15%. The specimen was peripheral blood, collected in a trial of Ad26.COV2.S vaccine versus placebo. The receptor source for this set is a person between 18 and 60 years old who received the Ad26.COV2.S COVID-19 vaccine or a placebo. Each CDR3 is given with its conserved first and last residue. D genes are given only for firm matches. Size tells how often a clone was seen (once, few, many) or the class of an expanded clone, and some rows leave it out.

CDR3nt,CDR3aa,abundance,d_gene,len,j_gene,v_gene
TGTGCCAGCAGCTTGCTGAACCCGGGGAATTCACCCCTCCACTTT,CASSLLNPGNSPLHF,NA,NA,15,TRBJ1-6,TRBV5-6
TGTGCCAGCAGTCTCCGGGAGCTGAACACTGAAGCTTTCTTT,CASSLRELNTEAFF,NA,NA,14,TRBJ1-1,TRBV28
TGTGCCAGCAGTATCGGTGGCTACACCTTC,CASSIGGYTF,NA,NA,10,TRBJ1-2,TRBV6-5
TGCGCCAGCAGTGAGTTCGGGTACGAGCAGTACTTC,CASSEFGYEQYF,NA,NA,12,TRBJ2-7,TRBV10-1
TGTGCCAGCAGTTCGGCGGGAGTAACGTACAATGAGCAGTTCTTC,CASSSAGVTYNEQFF,NA,TRBD2,15,TRBJ2-1,TRBV27
TGTGCCAGCAGTCGCCCCCCGGGAGGGGGCACAGATACGCAGTATTTT,CASSRPPGGGTDTQYF,NA,TRBD2,16,TRBJ2-3,TRBV28
TGTGCCAGTAGCGGGACAGTTCAAGCCGTACTGTGGAACACTGAAGCTTTCTTT,CASSGTVQAVLWNTEAFF,NA,TRBD1,18,TRBJ1-1,TRBV19
TGTGCCAGCAGTTTATTGCTAGCGGAAAGCTCCTACGAGCAGTACTTC,CASSLLLAESSYEQYF,NA,TRBD2,16,TRBJ2-7,TRBV28
TGCGCCAGCAGCCCAGGGACAGGGGATGGCTACACCTTC,CASSPGTGDGYTF,NA,TRBD1,13,TRBJ1-2,TRBV5-1
TGTGCCAGCAGCAAAAAAGAGAAGGACTGCCTAAACTTC,CASSKKEKDCLNF,NA,NA,13,TRBJ2-7,TRBV21-1
TGCGCCAGCAGTGAGTCACAACTAGCTAAGGAGCAGTTCTTC,CASSESQLAKEQFF,NA,NA,14,TRBJ2-1,TRBV10-1
TGTGCCAGCAGTCAAGGAATTGACAAAATGGGGGAGCAGTACTTC,CASSQGIDKMGEQYF,NA,NA,15,TRBJ2-7,TRBV3-1/TRBV3-2
TGTGCCACCAGACAGGGTGTCTATGGCTACACCTTC,CATRQGVYGYTF,NA,TRBD1,12,TRBJ1-2,TRBV12-3/TRBV12-4
TGTGCCAGCACCCACGGGATCTACGAGCAGTACTTC,CASTHGIYEQYF,once,NA,12,TRBJ2-7,TRBV28
TGTGCCAGCAGCGTAGGGGTCTCTGGAAACACCATATATTTT,CASSVGVSGNTIYF,NA,NA,14,TRBJ1-3,TRBV9
TGCGCCAGCAGCCAAGCGGGACAGGGCTACAATGAGCAGTTCTTC,CASSQAGQGYNEQFF,NA,TRBD1,15,TRBJ2-1,TRBV4-1
TGTGCCAGCAGTGTAGAGCGGGGACTAGCTGATTCCTACGAGCAGTACTTC,CASSVERGLADSYEQYF,NA,TRBD2,17,TRBJ2-7,TRBV6-1
TGTGCCAGCAGTGGATCGGCAGGGCACACCGGGGAGCTGTTTTTT,CASSGSAGHTGELFF,few,NA,15,TRBJ2-2,TRBV2
TGTGCCCTTCTATTCTATGGCTACACCTTC,CALLFYGYTF,NA,NA,10,TRBJ1-2,TRBV6-4
TGCGCCAGCAGCCAAGATTCAGCGGGTACCACAGATACGCAGTATTTT,CASSQDSAGTTDTQYF,NA,NA,16,TRBJ2-3,TRBV4-3
TGTGCCAGTAGTACCCAGGCAAGAAATGAGCAGTTCTTC,CASSTQARNEQFF,once,NA,13,TRBJ2-1,TRBV19
TGTGCCAGCAGGGACCAAAATTCGGACATTCAGTACTTC,CASRDQNSDIQYF,NA,NA,13,TRBJ2-4,TRBV28
TGTGCCAGCAGTTCGACAGGGGGTGGTCCGACTGGCTACACCTTC,CASSSTGGGPTGYTF,NA,TRBD1,15,TRBJ1-2,TRBV6-5
TGTGCCAGCAGCCCGGGACAGGGGACTCGTGGCTATGGCTACACCTTC,CASSPGQGTRGYGYTF,NA,TRBD1,16,TRBJ1-2,TRBV7-9
TGTGCCAGCTCACCAGTAAATCGGGACGAGCAGTACTTC,CASSPVNRDEQYF,NA,NA,13,TRBJ2-7,TRBV18
TGTGCCAGCAGCCAACCCAACAATGAGCAGTTCTTC,CASSQPNNEQFF,NA,NA,12,TRBJ2-1,TRBV3-1/TRBV3-2
TGTGCTAGTACCCCTAGCGGTTACAATGAGCAGTTCTTC,CASTPSGYNEQFF,NA,TRBD2,13,TRBJ2-1,TRBV12-5
TGTGCCAGCAGCTTAGCGGGACAGGGATTAGTGGTAAATTCACCCCTCCACTTT,CASSLAGQGLVVNSPLHF,NA,TRBD1,18,TRBJ1-6,TRBV11-2
TGTGCCAGCACTCACCGGACTAGCCCATACGAGCAGTACTTC,CASTHRTSPYEQYF,NA,TRBD2,14,TRBJ2-7,TRBV2
TGTGCCAGCAGAGGAGGGCTTAGCACAGATACGCAGTATTTT,CASRGGLSTDTQYF,NA,NA,14,TRBJ2-3,TRBV4-2
TGTGCCAGCCGACAGGGGGGACCAGGCACTGAAGCTTTCTTT,CASRQGGPGTEAFF,NA,TRBD1,14,TRBJ1-1,TRBV6-6
TGTGCCAGCAGTTTTGAGGCCTGGACAGGGTCCTACAATGAGCAGTTCTTC,CASSFEAWTGSYNEQFF,NA,TRBD1,17,TRBJ2-1,TRBV27
TGTGCCATCAGCCCGGGGGACAATGAGCAGTTCTTC,CAISPGDNEQFF,NA,NA,12,TRBJ2-1,TRBV10-3
TGTGCCAGCAGCCTTGTGGGAGGGCCCGGGTCCTACGAGCAGTACTTC,CASSLVGGPGSYEQYF,NA,TRBD2,16,TRBJ2-7,TRBV7-6
TGTGCCAGCAGTTACAGGGGCAGGGGCACCGGGGAGCTGTTTTTT,CASSYRGRGTGELFF,NA,NA,15,TRBJ2-2,TRBV6-6
TGTGCCAGCAGTGGAAACATTCAGTACTTC,CASSGNIQYF,NA,NA,10,TRBJ2-4,TRBV2
TGTGCCAGCAGTTACTACCAGGGAGGAGGCACTGAAGCTTTCTTT,CASSYYQGGGTEAFF,NA,NA,15,TRBJ1-1,TRBV6-2/TRBV6-3
TGTGCCAGCAGTTTGGTTGCCCAGGCTGCAAAACTGTTTTTT,CASSLVAQAAKLFF,NA,NA,14,TRBJ1-4,TRBV28
TGCAGCGTTGAAGCGAAGGCCGGGACCGCCTCCTACGAGCAGTACTTC,CSVEAKAGTASYEQYF,NA,NA,16,TRBJ2-7,TRBV29-1
TGTGCCAGCAGCCCTGCGACAGTCTCAAACTATGGCTACACCTTC,CASSPATVSNYGYTF,once,NA,15,TRBJ1-2,TRBV5-4
TGTGCCAGCAGCCAGAGCCAAGGGGGCTATAGGGATATCGAGCAGTTCTTC,CASSQSQGGYRDIEQFF,NA,TRBD1,17,TRBJ2-1,TRBV7-9
TGTGCCAGCAGCCGTACAGGGTCGGATTCACCCCTCCACTTT,CASSRTGSDSPLHF,once,NA,14,TRBJ1-6,TRBV3-1/TRBV3-2
TGTGCCAGCAGTGAAGAAAACATTCAGTACTTC,CASSEENIQYF,NA,NA,11,TRBJ2-4,TRBV2
TGTGCCACCAGCAGAGACTGGGGTGGACAGAGTACGCAGTATTTT,CATSRDWGGQSTQYF,NA,NA,15,TRBJ2-3,TRBV15
TGTGCCAGCAGCCCTGGGACTAGCGGGAGGGCGGCCTACAATGAGCAGTTCTTC,CASSPGTSGRAAYNEQFF,once,TRBD2,18,TRBJ2-1,TRBV7-8
TGTGCCAGCAGCCAAGATAATTTCCTTTGGGAGCAGTTCTTC,CASSQDNFLWEQFF,few,NA,14,TRBJ2-1,TRBV14
TGTGCCAGCAGTGATAAGGACAGGGTTGACACTGAAGCTTTCTTT,CASSDKDRVDTEAFF,NA,TRBD1,15,TRBJ1-1,TRBV2
TGTGCCAGCAGTCATCTACAGGGGGAGTATGGCTACACCTTC,CASSHLQGEYGYTF,NA,TRBD1,14,TRBJ1-2,TRBV6-5
TGCGCCAGCAGCCAAGTAGTAGCGCCATCCTACGAGCAGTACTTC,CASSQVVAPSYEQYF,NA,NA,15,TRBJ2-7,TRBV4-1
TGTGCCAGCAGGGAGGGACTAGCGATGAGCTCCTACAATGAGCAGTTCTTC,CASREGLAMSSYNEQFF,NA,TRBD2,17,TRBJ2-1,TRBV2
TGCGCCAGCAGTGACCGGGACAAAAGCACAGATACGCAGTATTTT,CASSDRDKSTDTQYF,NA,NA,15,TRBJ2-3,TRBV10-1
TGTGCCAGCTCACCCCTCTCGGGACTAGCGGGAACCTACAATGAGCAGTTCTTC,CASSPLSGLAGTYNEQFF,NA,TRBD2,18,TRBJ2-1,TRBV18
TGCAGCGTTGAAGTAGGTCGCAGCTACACCTTC,CSVEVGRSYTF,NA,NA,11,TRBJ1-2,TRBV29-1
TGTGCCAGCAAGACTAGCGGGACGCCAGATACGCAGTATTTT,CASKTSGTPDTQYF,once,TRBD2,14,TRBJ2-3,TRBV7-9
TGTGCCAGCAGCCGTGGGACAGGGGGCTCGGCCGAGCAGTACTTC,CASSRGTGGSAEQYF,once,TRBD1,15,TRBJ2-7,TRBV3-1/TRBV3-2
TGTGCCAGCAGCTTAGCAGGGGCACGCGCACTGTACGAGCAGTACTTC,CASSLAGARALYEQYF,once,NA,16,TRBJ2-7,TRBV7-8
TGTGCCAGCAGTTTAATGGGGGGAGGCGGGGAGCTGTTTTTT,CASSLMGGGGELFF,NA,NA,14,TRBJ2-2,TRBV27
TGCAGCGTTGTGGTCGGGAGTATTGAGCAGTTCTTC,CSVVVGSIEQFF,NA,NA,12,TRBJ2-1,TRBV29-1
TGTGCCAGCAGCTTAATGGCAGGGAAGAACACCGGGGAGCTGTTTTTT,CASSLMAGKNTGELFF,NA,NA,16,TRBJ2-2,TRBV5-4
TGCGCCAGCAGCTTGGCCCTGATGGGCGCAGATACGCAGTATTTT,CASSLALMGADTQYF,NA,NA,15,TRBJ2-3,TRBV5-1